The 14 T cell receptor beta chains listed next were all sequenced from one sample in a study of blood T cell repertoires in COVID-19. Only in-frame clones appear in the TCRdb table, and some are missing; sequencing was by immunoSEQ multiplex PCR. The sample has around 290,000 clones, about nine tenths seen once. The sample consisted of PBMCs or T cells enriched from blood (not recorded which). These receptors all stem from a woman in her thirties or forties who had recovered from COVID-19.

Concerning this clone: Other DNA sequences in the sample encode the same CDR3. This sequence joins TRBV5-1 and TRBJ1-4; 10 bases match TRBD1. CDR1 and CDR2 from the germline V gene are SGHRS and YFSETQ. J gave up 3 bases and V 4 bases, and 6 bases lay outside the gene matches. This CDR3 has 16 amino acids. The DNA for the CDR3 is TGCGCCAGCAGCCTGGGACAGGGGACCGCTAATGAAAAACTGTTTTTT. It specifies CASSLGQGTANEKLFF.

V and J are TRBV6-5 and TRBJ1-2, with TRBD1 as a possible D gene (6 bases). Trimming pared 6 bases from V and 5 bases from J, leaving 13 bases between. CDR1 and CDR2 (germline): MNHEY, SVGAGI. The CDR3 contains 13 residues. CDR3 in DNA: TGTGCCAGCAGCATGACAGGTGATTATGGCTACACCTTC. Its translation is CASSMTGDYGYTF.

The rearrangement links TRBV2 to TRBJ1-5, with TRBD1 identical over 7 bases. Trimming at V came to 3 bases and at J to 1 base, leaving 3 bases not matched to a gene. From germline, CDR1 is SNHLY and CDR2 FYNNEI. This CDR3 spans 15 amino acids. Written as DNA, the CDR3 is TGTGCCAGCAGTGAGGAACAGGGGAGCAATCAGCCCCAGCATTTT. Translation: CASSEEQGSNQPQHF. Full variable domain (outside the CDR3, taken from reference TRBV2 and TRBJ1-5): EPEVTQTPSHQVTQMGQEVILRCVPISNHLYFYWYRQILGQKVEFLVSFYNNEISEKSEIFDDQFSVERPDGSNFTLKIRSTKLEDSAMYFCASSEEQGSNQPQHFGDGTRLSIL.

The chain recombines TRBV7-9 with TRBJ2-5, with TRBD2 matching over 7 bases. The CDR3 runs 16 residues. CDR1 is SEHNR, CDR2 FQNEAQ, per germline (reference sequence). J gave up 8 bases and V 5 bases, and 17 bases lay outside the gene matches. The CDR3: CASSVSSWEGKRTQYF. CDR3 in DNA: TGTGCCAGCAGCGTTAGTTCGTGGGAGGGGAAACGAACCCAGTACTTC.

The chain combines TRBV24-1 with TRBJ1-1, with D maybe TRBD1 (5 bases). V was pared by 0 bases and J by 11 bases, with 12 bases between. The CDR3 sequence is 13 residues long. CDR1 is KGHDR, CDR2 SFDVKD, per germline. This chain's CDR3 is CATSDLRGIDAFF. The CDR3 nucleotides are TGTGCCACCAGTGATTTGAGGGGCATCGATGCTTTCTTT.

The V and J genes are TRBV11-2 and TRBJ2-1; D is unresolved. The CDR3 is 14 amino acids. CDR1 is SGHAT and CDR2 is FQNNGV in the germline V gene. V shed 0 bases and J shed 6 bases, with 9 bases lying between them. CDR3 sequence: CASSLDLTSNEQFF. The CDR3 DNA is TGTGCCAGCAGCTTAGATTTGACTTCCAATGAGCAGTTCTTC. Full variable domain (missing parts from reference TRBV11-2 and TRBJ2-1): EAGVAQSPRYKIIEKRQSVAFWCNPISGHATLYWYQQILGQGPKLLIQFQNNGVVDDSQLPKDRFSAERLKGVDSTLKIQPAKLEDSAVYLCASSLDLTSNEQFFGPGTRLTVL.

The rearrangement joins TRBV3-1 (or the pseudogene TRBV3-2) to TRBJ1-3; D is possibly TRBD1 (5 bases). Per germline, CDR1 LGHDT and CDR2 YNNKEL (reference sequence). The V gene lost 4 bases and the J gene lost 1 base, with 14 bases spanning the gap. This CDR3 region has 16 residues. CDR3 residues: CASSPTHGGSGNTIYF. The CDR3 region has the DNA TGTGCCAGCAGCCCGACGCATGGGGGGTCTGGAAACACCATATATTTT.

CDR3 sequence: CASRLYGTGDNEAFF. Written as DNA, the CDR3 is TGCGCCAGCAGACTCTATGGGACAGGGGACAATGAAGCTTTCTTT. This rearrangement joins TRBV5-1 to TRBJ1-1; 10 nucleotides line up with TRBD1. CDR3 length equals 15 residues. The germline V gene has CDR1 SGHRS and CDR2 YFSETQ. V dropped 5 bases and J dropped 7; count of bases not matched to a gene: 11. The whole variable domain, filled in from reference TRBV5-1 and TRBJ1-1, reads KAGVTQTPRYLIKTRGQQVTLSCSPISGHRSVSWYQQTPGQGLQFLFEYFSETQRNKGNFPGRFSGRQFSNSRSEMNVSTLELGDSALYLCASRLYGTGDNEAFFGQGTRLTVV.

This clone was detected once. The chain has TRBV3-1 (or the pseudogene TRBV3-2) and TRBJ2-3; 16 bases line up with TRBD2. This CDR3 has 16 residues. CDR1 is LGHDT, CDR2 YNNKEL, per germline (reference sequence). V shed 4 bases and J 7 bases; nucleotides not matched to a gene: 5. CDR3 nucleotide sequence: TGTGCCAGCAGCCCGGGACTAGCGGGAGGGCAGAATACGCAGTATTTT. Protein: CASSPGLAGGQNTQYF.

The V call is TRBV14, the J call TRBJ1-2; no firm D call. The CDR3 contains 12 residues. V shed 8 bases and J shed 1 base, with 8 bases lying between them. From germline, CDR1 is SGHDN and CDR2 FVKESK. CDR3 sequence reads: CASAKNNYGYTF. The CDR3 bases are TGTGCCAGCGCGAAGAATAACTATGGCTACACCTTC.

V and J are TRBV5-1 and TRBJ2-2; a possible D gene is TRBD1 (5 bases). The CDR3 runs 13 residues. Trimming took off 0 bases at V and 6 bases at J, with 6 bases between the two ends. Germline loops: CDR1 SGHRS, CDR2 YFSETQ. This CDR3 reads CASSLAGPGELFF. The CDR3 DNA reads TGCGCCAGCAGCTTGGCAGGGCCCGGGGAGCTGTTTTTT.

The J gene is TRBJ2-1, the V gene TRBV6-2 or TRBV6-3; TRBD1 matches 8 bases. This CDR3 is built from 15 residues. Germline trimming cut 3 bases from V and 9 bases from J; bases unmatched to any gene: 10. Looked up from germline, CDR1 is MNHEY and CDR2 is SVGEGT. The CDR3 DNA is TGTGCCAGCAGTTATGGCGGGACAGGTAGCGGTGAGCAGTTCTTC. Translation gives CASSYGGTGSGEQFF.

As to this clone: At one boundary the junction diverges from the germline segment, which might be a read error. The CDR3 region has the DNA TGTGCCAGAGGCTTAATCGGAGCAGATACGCAGTATTTT. This codes for CARGLIGADTQYF. The chain employs TRBV5-3 and TRBJ2-3; D is unclear. TRBV5-3 is reported as an ORF; its role is uncertain. There are 13 residues in the CDR3.

The V and J genes are TRBV6-5 and TRBJ1-1; TRBD1 matches 7 bases. The CDR3 contains 13 residues. Per the germline V gene, CDR1 is MNHEY and CDR2 is SVGAGI. Losses at the gene ends were 6 bases for V and 4 bases for J; bases not matched to a gene: 5. The DNA of the CDR3 is TGTGCCAGCAGCCGACAGGGCGGCACTGAAGCTTTCTTT. Its protein product is CASSRQGGTEAFF.